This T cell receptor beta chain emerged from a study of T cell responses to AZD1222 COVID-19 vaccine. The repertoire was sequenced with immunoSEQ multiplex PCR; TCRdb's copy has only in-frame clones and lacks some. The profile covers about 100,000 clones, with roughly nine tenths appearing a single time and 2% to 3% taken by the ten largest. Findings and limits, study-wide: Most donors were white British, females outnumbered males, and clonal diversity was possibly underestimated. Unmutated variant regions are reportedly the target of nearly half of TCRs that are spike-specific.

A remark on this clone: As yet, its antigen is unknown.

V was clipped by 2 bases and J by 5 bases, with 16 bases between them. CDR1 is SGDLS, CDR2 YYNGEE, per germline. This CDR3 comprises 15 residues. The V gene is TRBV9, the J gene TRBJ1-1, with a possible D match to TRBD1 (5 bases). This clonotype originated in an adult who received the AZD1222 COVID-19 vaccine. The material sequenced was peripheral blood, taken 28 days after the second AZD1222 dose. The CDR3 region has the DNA TGTGCCAGCAGCGTTGATTCAGGGTCCTGGACTGAAGCTTTCTTT. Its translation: CASSVDSGSWTEAFF. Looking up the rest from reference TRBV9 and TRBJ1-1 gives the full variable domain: DSGVTQTPKHLITATGQRVTLRCSPRSGDLSVYWYQQSLDQGLQFLIQYYNGEERAKGNILERFSAQQFPDLHSELNLSSLELGDSALYFCASSVDSGSWTEAFFGQGTRLTVV.